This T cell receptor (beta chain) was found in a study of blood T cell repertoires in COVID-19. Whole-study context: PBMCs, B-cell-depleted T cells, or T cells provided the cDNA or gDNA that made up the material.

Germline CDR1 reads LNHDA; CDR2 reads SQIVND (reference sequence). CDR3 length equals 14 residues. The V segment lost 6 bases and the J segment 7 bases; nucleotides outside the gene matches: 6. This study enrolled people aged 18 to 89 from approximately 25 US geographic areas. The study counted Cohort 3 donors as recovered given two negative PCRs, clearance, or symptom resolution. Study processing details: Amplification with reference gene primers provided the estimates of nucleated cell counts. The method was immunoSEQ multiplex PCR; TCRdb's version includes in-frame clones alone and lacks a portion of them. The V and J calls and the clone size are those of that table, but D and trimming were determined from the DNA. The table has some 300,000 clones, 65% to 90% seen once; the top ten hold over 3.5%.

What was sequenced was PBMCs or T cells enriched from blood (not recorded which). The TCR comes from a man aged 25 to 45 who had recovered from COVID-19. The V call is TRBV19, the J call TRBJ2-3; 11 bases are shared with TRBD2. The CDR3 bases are TGTGCCAGTAGCCCACTAGCGGGGGCTCATACGCAGTATTTT. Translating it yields CASSPLAGAHTQYF.